This T cell receptor (beta chain) came from a study of T cells in Graves' hyperthyroidism and ophthalmopathy. Study context: Peripheral blood draws took place at initial diagnosis, ahead of any treatment.

Aged 18 to 65, the patients had hyperthyroidism that was newly diagnosed and had lasted under 2 months. General observations from the study: Most thyroid-expanded clonotypes above 0.001 were also found in blood.

Germline CDR1 GTSNPN, CDR2 SVGIG (reference sequence). The length of the CDR3 is 14 residues. V lost 2 bases and J 6 bases, leaving 15 bases between the germline ends. TCR beta CDR3 sequences were amplified from RNA transcripts. A set of HTBI primers served as the primers for a first-round RT-PCR of the TCR CDR3. TCRdb reprocessed the multiplex PCR reads with MiXCR, giving one entry per CDR3 protein. The data hold roughly 30,000 distinct CDR3 sequences, with around 40% observed a single time. Details on this clonotype: Its antigen remains unknown.

The sample taken for sequencing was blood. The origin of this receptor is a woman under 40 with Graves' hyperthyroidism. The V gene is TRBV30, the J gene TRBJ2-3; no definite D call. CDR3 region: CAWSYRARWDTQYF. The DNA of the CDR3 is TGTGCCTGGAGTTATCGGGCCCGGTGGGATACGCAGTATTTT.